The rows below give T cell receptor beta chains drawn from one sample of a study of T cells in Graves' hyperthyroidism and ophthalmopathy. TCRdb re-analysed the multiplex PCR reads in MiXCR, keeping a single row per CDR3 protein. This table holds a few hundred thousand distinct CDR3 sequences, just over 45% found once. Sequenced: peripheral blood or thyroid tissue (not recorded which). These TCRs come from a woman between 18 and 29 years old with Graves' hyperthyroidism. Each CDR3 is given with its conserved first and last residue. D genes are given only for firm matches. Size is stated for part of the rows, as once, few or many counts, or as a class when the clone is expanded.

j_call d_call clone_size v_call cdr3_nt cdr3_aa
TRBJ1-2 - - TRBV29-1 TGCAGGACGGTGAGGGGCTATGGCTACACCTTC CRTVRGYGYTF
TRBJ2-7 - many TRBV7-9 TGTGCCAGCAGCCCCCCCCCAGCCTACGAGCAGTACTTC CASSPPPAYEQYF
TRBJ1-1 - - TRBV7-3 TGTGCCAGCAGCTTAAATGGAGGCACTGAAACTTTCTTT CASSLNGGTETFF
TRBJ1-5 - many TRBV19 TGTGCCAGTAGTATCGGCCCTGGCAATCAGCCCCAGCATTTT CASSIGPGNQPQHF
TRBJ1-3 - many TRBV10-3 TGTGCCATCAACGAAGGGGGAGTCTCTGGAAACACCATATATTTT CAINEGGVSGNTIYF
TRBJ1-2 TRBD1 - TRBV10-3 TGTGCCATCAGTGCGACCGGGACAGGGATGCGCTACACCTTC CAISATGTGMRYTF
TRBJ2-7 - many TRBV29-1 TGCAGCGTCGACTCTGTGTCGGGTGGGGCTCCCTACGGGCAGTACTTC CSVDSVSGGAPYGQYF
TRBJ1-2 - many TRBV5-8 TGTGCCAGCAGCTTTTCCGGGTCTAACACCTTC CASSFSGSNTF
TRBJ1-2 TRBD1 - TRBV7-2 TGTGCCAGCAGCCAAGGGACAGGGCATGGCTACACCTTC CASSQGTGHGYTF
TRBJ1-5 - few TRBV12-5 TGTGCTAGTGGTTTCCACAGGTATGATCAGCCCCAGCATTTT CASGFHRYDQPQHF
TRBJ2-7 - many TRBV7-9 TGTGCCAGCAGCTTAGACTTAACTGGGGCCGGAGAGCAGTACTTC CASSLDLTGAGEQYF
TRBJ2-5 - - TRBV20-1 TGCAGTGCTAGGACTCAGTACTTC CSARTQYF
TRBJ1-2 - - TRBV15 TGTGCCACCAGCAGCCGATATACAGGGCATGGCTACACCTTC CATSSRYTGHGYTF
TRBJ2-2 TRBD1 - TRBV5-5 TGTGCCAGCAGCTTCAGGGGGCGCGTTCCCGGGGAGCTGTTTTTT CASSFRGRVPGELFF
TRBJ2-7 TRBD1 few TRBV5-1 TGCGCCAGCAGCGCACCAGGGGGTGCCTACGAGCAGTACTTC CASSAPGGAYEQYF
TRBJ2-6 - - TRBV7-9 TGTGCCAGCAGCTCAGGGGTCTTTGGGGCCAACGTCCTGACTTTC CASSSGVFGANVLTF
TRBJ2-6 - - TRBV20-1 TGCAGTGCTTTCCGCGGGAACTCTGGGGCCAACGTCCTGACTTTC CSAFRGNSGANVLTF
TRBJ2-7 - - TRBV7-8 TGTGCCAGCAGCTTAACAGAGGGGGGCGACGAGCAGTACTTC CASSLTEGGDEQYF
TRBJ2-5 - - TRBV29-1 TGCAGCAGTTACAGGGAAGCGGAGACCCAGTACTTC CSSYREAETQYF
TRBJ2-7 - - TRBV20-1 TGCAGTGCTAGAGATGCGGGACAGTCCTACAATGAGCAGTACTTC CSARDAGQSYNEQYF
TRBJ2-7 - many TRBV11-2 TGTGCCAGCAGCTTAGATTCCCCTAGCGCCTACGAGCAGTACTTC CASSLDSPSAYEQYF
TRBJ2-2 - many TRBV11-2 TGTGCCAGCAGCTTAGATTCGTATGACCTCGGGGAGCTGTTTTTT CASSLDSYDLGELFF
TRBJ2-6 TRBD1 - TRBV24-1 TGTGCCACCAGTGATATGGGGACAGGGGACTCTGGGGCCAACGTCCTGACTTTC CATSDMGTGDSGANVLTF
TRBJ1-5 TRBD1 - TRBV2 TGTGCCAGCAAGGCGGCAGGGGGCGGCAATCAGCCCCAGCATTTT CASKAAGGGNQPQHF
TRBJ2-7 TRBD2 - TRBV29-1 TGCAGCGTGATGACTAGCGGTAACTCCTACGAGCAGTACTTC CSVMTSGNSYEQYF
TRBJ2-7 TRBD1 many TRBV2 TGTGCCAGCAGTTACAACAGGGGGACCACCTACGAGCAGTACTTC CASSYNRGTTYEQYF
TRBJ1-2 - many TRBV12-3/TRBV12-4 TGTGCCAGCAGTTTGGAGGGGATTGGAGTAGGCTACACCTTC CASSLEGIGVGYTF
TRBJ2-7 TRBD2 - TRBV7-2 TGTGCCAGCAGCCCGCAGACTAGCGGGAGGGCGAAACAGCAGTACTTC CASSPQTSGRAKQQYF
TRBJ1-1 - - TRBV10-2 TGCACCAGCAGTGCTCAGGGTGAAGCTTTCTTT CTSSAQGEAFF
TRBJ1-5 TRBD1 many TRBV2 TGTGCCAGCAGTCCCGGGCCAGGGGGCAGCAATCAGCCCCAGCATTTT CASSPGPGGSNQPQHF
TRBJ1-4 TRBD1 many TRBV9 TGTGCCAGCAGCAAACAGGGGGGCCCTAATGAAAAACTGTTTTTT CASSKQGGPNEKLFF
TRBJ2-7 - - TRBV7-9 TGTGCCAGCAGCCCACCGGGGTCGGGAGCTCACGAGCAGTACTTC CASSPPGSGAHEQYF
TRBJ1-2 - many TRBV7-9 TGTGCCAGCAGCTTTACAGAGTATGGCTACACCTTC CASSFTEYGYTF
TRBJ2-7 - - TRBV7-3 TGTGCCAGCGCCTTCTACGAGCAGTACTTC CASAFYEQYF
TRBJ2-7 - many TRBV19 TGTGCCAGTAGTAAAGGTCTGGGCCCTAGCATCGAGCAGTACTTC CASSKGLGPSIEQYF
TRBJ2-7 - many TRBV4-3 TGCGCCAGCAGCCAAGATGTGGGTGATATCTACGAGCAGTACTTC CASSQDVGDIYEQYF
TRBJ2-7 TRBD1 - TRBV7-9 TGTGCCAGCAGCTCACCACCGGACAGGGCGCAGTACTTC CASSSPPDRAQYF
TRBJ2-3 TRBD1 - TRBV2 TGTGCCAGCCTCCCCGATCGGGGACAGGGGACAGATACGCAGTATTTT CASLPDRGQGTDTQYF
TRBJ2-6 - many TRBV15 TGTGCCACCAGCAGAGGATACTCTGGGGCCAACGTCCTGACTTTC CATSRGYSGANVLTF
TRBJ1-1 - many TRBV10-3 TGTGCCGTCCAGGGGAGCCTTGTCGACACTGAAGCTTTCTTT CAVQGSLVDTEAFF
TRBJ1-4 - - TRBV12-3/TRBV12-4 TGTGCCAGCAGCCCCCGGGGAGGAGCTAATGAAAAACTGTTTTTT CASSPRGGANEKLFF
TRBJ2-5 - once TRBV7-9 TGTGCCAGCAGCTGGGGACATCGGGAGACCCAGTACTTC CASSWGHRETQYF
TRBJ2-7 - - TRBV7-2 TGTGCCAGCAGCTTAGCGGGTAGAGGGCAGTGCTTC CASSLAGRGQCF
TRBJ2-5 - many TRBV7-7 TGTGCTAGCAGCTCACAGGGCCCGGGGGAGACCCAGTACTTC CASSSQGPGETQYF
TRBJ2-5 TRBD2 many TRBV29-1 TGCAGCGTCCAAGGACTAGCGGCAATCCCCCATGAGACCCAGTACTTC CSVQGLAAIPHETQYF
TRBJ1-5 - medium-sized TRBV15 TGTGCCACCAGCAGTGGGGGGCCAAATCAGCCCCAGCATTTT CATSSGGPNQPQHF
TRBJ1-1 - many TRBV6-4 TGTGCCAGCAGTCGGCCAGAGAGGACTGAAGCTTTCTTT CASSRPERTEAFF
TRBJ2-5 TRBD2 - TRBV19 TGTGCCAGTAGGGGGACTAGCGGAGGGGTAGAGACCCAGTACTTC CASRGTSGGVETQYF
TRBJ2-6 - - TRBV24-1 TGTGCCACCATGGACTTTGGGGCCAACGTCCTGACTTTC CATMDFGANVLTF
TRBJ2-5 TRBD2 - TRBV7-9 TGCGCCAGCAGCTTCGTAGCGGGAGAGCAAGAGACCCAGTACTTC CASSFVAGEQETQYF
TRBJ1-2 - - TRBV7-8 TGTGCCAGCAGCCCGGGGCGGGGTGGCTACACCTTC CASSPGRGGYTF
TRBJ1-1 TRBD1 many TRBV9 TGTGCCAGCAGCGAGGGGGCAGACACCGTCCTTGAAGCTTTCTTT CASSEGADTVLEAFF
TRBJ1-6 - many TRBV2 TGTGCCAGCAGTGACTGGGGGGGTCCGGGGGATTCACCCCTCCACTTT CASSDWGGPGDSPLHF
TRBJ1-5 - few TRBV11-2 TGTGCCAGCAGCTTAATGGGGGCCCGCAATCAGCCCCAGCATTTT CASSLMGARNQPQHF
TRBJ1-2 - - TRBV29-1 TGCAGCGCCGACACCCAAATGGACAGCGCTACTAACTATGGCTACACCTTC CSADTQMDSATNYGYTF
TRBJ2-7 TRBD1 many TRBV19 TGTGCCAGTAGTACACAACTCCGGGACAGCTCCTACGAGCAGTACTTC CASSTQLRDSSYEQYF
TRBJ2-6 - - TRBV10-3 TGTGCCATCAGTGATTCCGGGGCCAACGTCCTGACTTTC CAISDSGANVLTF
TRBJ1-2 - many TRBV18 TGTGCCAGCTCACCAGCAGGGGAACGCGGCTACACCTTC CASSPAGERGYTF
TRBJ1-1 - many TRBV6-1 TGTGCCAGCAATGAACCGGGGGCTAGGAACACTGAAGCTTTCTTT CASNEPGARNTEAFF
TRBJ1-5 TRBD1 many TRBV6-6 TGTGCCAGCAACCGGGACAGGGGAGGTGTTGGCAATCAGCCCCAGCATTTT CASNRDRGGVGNQPQHF